Listed below are T cell receptor beta chains from one sample, sequenced in a study of T cell repertoires in cytomegalovirus infection. These receptors lack a known antigen. One entry per CDR3 protein results from TCRdb running MiXCR on the reads. The sample lists approximately 1,000,000 distinct CDR3 sequences, approximately 33% seen once, with roughly 13% in the top ten. The source was cultured CD8+ T cells from PBMCs, collected from culture after CMV antigen stimulation. All receptors come from a human donor in good health (CMV status not recorded). Some clones in this sample may be carry-over from other donors' samples. Each CDR3 is given with its conserved first and last residue. The order of the fields is clone size, V gene, D gene, J gene, CDR3 DNA, CDR3 protein. D genes are given only for firm matches. Size is stated for part of the rows, as once, few or many counts, or as a class when the clone is expanded.

.	TRBV6-5	.	TRBJ1-2	TGTGCCAGCAGTTATTCCGGGTACTATGGCTACACCTTC	CASSYSGYYGYTF
.	TRBV7-2	.	TRBJ2-5	TGTGCCAGCAGCTTGGTCGGGACCGTTAGGCTACAAGAGACCCAGTACTTC	CASSLVGTVRLQETQYF
few	TRBV6-2/TRBV6-3	TRBD1	TRBJ1-6	TGTGCCAGCAGTCCCGGGACAGGGGGCCCACCCCTCCACTTT	CASSPGTGGPPLHF
.	TRBV6-2/TRBV6-3	.	TRBJ2-5	TGTGCCAGCAGTTACGATAGTTGGTGGGAGACCCAGTACTTC	CASSYDSWWETQYF
.	TRBV4-3	.	TRBJ1-4	TGCGCCAGCAGCCAAGCAGAAACCTCCTGGGACGAAAAACTGTTTTTT	CASSQAETSWDEKLFF
many	TRBV7-8	.	TRBJ2-7	TGTGCCAGCAGCCCCGCTGGTGGCGACGAGCAGTACTTC	CASSPAGGDEQYF
.	TRBV7-8	TRBD1	TRBJ2-1	TGTGCCAGCGGCTGGACAGGTGGGCCAATGGTGGATGAGCAGTTCTTC	CASGWTGGPMVDEQFF
once	TRBV7-9	.	TRBJ1-2	TGTGCCAGCTCTGAGCACCTAGCCTATGGCTACACCTTC	CASSEHLAYGYTF
.	TRBV7-9	.	TRBJ2-3	TGTGCCAGCAGCTTAGACGTCAGCGGTCACACAGATACGCAGTATTTT	CASSLDVSGHTDTQYF
once	TRBV15	.	TRBJ2-7	TGTGCCACCAGCCTCCAAGACTCCTCCTACGAGCAGTACTTC	CATSLQDSSYEQYF
few	TRBV27	.	TRBJ1-1	TGTGCCAGCAGTTTATGGGAGGACACTGAAGCTTTCTTT	CASSLWEDTEAFF
.	TRBV7-9	TRBD1	TRBJ2-7	TGTGCCAGCAGCTTGGGACAGGGTATCCACGAGCAGTACTTC	CASSLGQGIHEQYF
.	TRBV7-9	.	TRBJ1-1	TGTGCCAACAGCTTAAATTACCGGACCCAGGATTCCAACACTGAAGCTTTCTTT	CANSLNYRTQDSNTEAFF